Listed here are 2 T cell receptor beta chains from one sample, sequenced in a study of T cell repertoires in cytomegalovirus infection. TCRdb re-analysed the reads in MiXCR, keeping a single row per CDR3 protein. Of hundreds of thousands of distinct CDR3 sequences in the sample, 8% to 9.5% were seen once. The sample was PBMCs. The receptors were sampled from a human donor in good health (CMV status not recorded). Some clones in this sample may be carry-over from other donors' samples.

This clonotype appeared many times. V usage is TRBV7-2 and J usage is TRBJ2-5; tentative D call: TRBD1 (6 bases). The CDR3 has 13 residues. Deletions cut 2 bases from V and 5 bases from J, with 9 bases between. Germline values: CDR1 SGHTA, CDR2 FQGNSA. CDR3 in amino acids: CASSLTGIETQYF. CDR3 bases: TGTGCCAGCAGCTTAACAGGGATCGAGACCCAGTACTTC.

The table lists this clonotype with many counts. The chain combines TRBV7-6 with TRBJ2-2, with D possibly matching TRBD1 (6 bases). From germline, CDR1 is SGHVS and CDR2 FNYEAQ. The V gene lost 5 bases and the J gene lost 5 bases, with 12 bases spanning the gap. The CDR3 sequence is 14 residues long. CDR3: CASSRTGMTGELFF. The CDR3 region has the DNA TGTGCCAGCAGCCGTACAGGGATGACCGGGGAGCTGTTTTTT. Based on the CDR3 plus reference TRBV7-6 and TRBJ2-2, the full variable domain is GAGVSQSPRYKVTKRGQDVALRCDPISGHVSLYWYRQALGQGPEFLTYFNYEAQQDKSGLPNDRFSAERPEGSISTLTIQRTEQRDSAMYRCASSRTGMTGELFFGEGSRLTVL.